Presented here are 17 T cell receptor beta chains from one specimen sequenced in a study of metastatic and nonmetastatic thyroid tumors. Treatment of any kind had been given to no patient before thyroid surgery. TCRdb re-called the PCR reads via MiXCR. In the table there are 25,000 to 40,000 clones, 6% to 9.5% of which are singletons. The sample taken for sequencing was blood. The receptor set was obtained from a female donor with papillary thyroid cancer or a benign thyroid nodule (not recorded which). Some clones in this sample may be carry-over from other donors' samples.

This clone has ten or more counts. The CDR3 DNA follows: TGCGCCAGCAGTGGACGGGACAGGGGCCCTGAAGCTTTCTTT. Translating it yields CASSGRDRGPEAFF. The chain is built from TRBV10-2 and TRBJ1-1; 10 bases match TRBD1. J was trimmed by 6 bases and V by 4 bases; bases with no gene match: 5. This CDR3 spans 14 amino acids. Germline V gene sequence: CDR1 WSHSY, CDR2 SAAADI.

The table lists this clone with many counts. The chain has TRBV5-1 and TRBJ1-4, with TRBD1 identical over 7 bases. The V and J ends lost 0 bases and 8 bases, in that order; junction bases with no gene match: 10. Germline lookup yields CDR1 SGHRS and CDR2 YFSETQ. CDR3 length: 16 residues. The CDR3 loop reads CASSLETTGLGEKLFF. The CDR3 DNA sequence: TGCGCCAGCAGCTTGGAAACGACAGGGCTGGGGGAAAAACTGTTTTTT.

Many counts were recorded for this clone. CDR3 bases: TGTGCCACCAGTCGACGCCTCATAGCGGGAGGATCCGGGGAGCTGTTTTTT. Translating gives CATSRRLIAGGSGELFF. The chain couples TRBV24-1 to TRBJ2-2; 10 nucleotides agree with TRBD2. Germline loops: CDR1 KGHDR, CDR2 SFDVKD. The J segment lost 6 bases and the V segment lost 6 bases, leaving 12 bases of the junction unmatched. The length of the CDR3 is 17 residues.

This clone was counted at least ten times. The rearrangement uses TRBV6-1 and TRBJ2-3; the D call may be TRBD1 or TRBD2 (6 bases each). V was trimmed by 1 base and J by 4 bases, leaving 12 bases between them. The CDR3 loop spans 15 amino acids. Germline V gene lookup returns CDR1 MNHNS and CDR2 SASEGT. In DNA form, the CDR3 reads TGTGCCAGCAGTGAAGGGGCAGGGGAGGCAGATACGCAGTATTTT. It codes for CASSEGAGEADTQYF.

This clone was counted ten times or more. The rearrangement uses TRBV7-3 and TRBJ2-3; the match to TRBD2 covers 7 bases. CDR3 length: 12 residues. The ends lost 5 bases at V and 9 bases at J; junction bases unmatched: 5. CDR1 SGHTA and CDR2 FQGTGA come from the germline V gene. The CDR3 sequence is CASSRPGGTQYF. CDR3 in DNA: TGTGCCAGCAGCCGCCCGGGGGGAACGCAGTATTTT.

This clone was detected ten times or more. The chain uses TRBV7-6 and TRBJ2-1; TRBD2 matches 10 bases. Unmatched junction bases numbered 4, after V lost 5 bases and J lost 0 bases. Germline values: CDR1 SGHVS, CDR2 FNYEAQ. CDR3 size: 16 residues. The CDR3 sequence: CASSPSGGNSYNEQFF. The CDR3 nucleotides read TGTGCCAGCAGCCCTAGCGGGGGAAACTCCTACAATGAGCAGTTCTTC.

This clone was counted ten times or more. This chain connects TRBV28 to TRBJ1-1; D might be TRBD1 (5 bases). CDR1 MDHEN and CDR2 SYDVKM come from the germline V gene. With 6 bases removed from V and 3 bases from J, the gap between germline ends came to 14 bases. The CDR3 spans 14 residues. CDR3 sequence: CASSTGIMDTEAFF. As DNA, the CDR3 is TGTGCCAGCAGCACAGGAATTATGGACACTGAAGCTTTCTTT.

This clone was observed many times. This chain joins TRBV11-2 and TRBJ2-5; D is perhaps TRBD1 (5 bases). The CDR3 spans 13 residues. With 2 bases removed from V and 5 bases from J, the gap between germline ends came to 9 bases. Germline lookup yields CDR1 SGHAT and CDR2 FQNNGV. The CDR3 nucleotides are TGTGCCAGCAGCTTATGGGGCAAGGAGACCCAGTACTTC. Translation gives CASSLWGKETQYF.

This clone was seen ten or more times. This chain connects TRBV18 to TRBJ2-5, with 7 bases identical to TRBD1. Trimming at V came to 3 bases and at J to 3 bases, leaving 1 base not matched to a gene. Looked up from germline, CDR1 is KGHSH and CDR2 is LQKENI. The CDR3 runs 13 residues. This CDR3 reads CASSPGQKETQYF. CDR3 DNA: TGTGCCAGCTCACCGGGACAGAAAGAGACCCAGTACTTC.

The CDR3 DNA sequence: TGTGCCAGCAGCGGGATTGTACTACCCGCAGAGACCCAGTACTTC. Translating gives CASSGIVLPAETQYF. This rearrangement joins TRBV7-9 to TRBJ2-5; no firm D call. Per the germline V gene, CDR1 is SEHNR and CDR2 is FQNEAQ (reference sequence). V lost 5 bases and J 4 bases, leaving 17 bases between the germline ends. The CDR3 runs to 15 residues.

This clone occurred many times. In DNA form, the CDR3 reads TGTGCCAGCAGTAGCAACAGAAATCAGCCCCAGCATTTT. This encodes CASSSNRNQPQHF. The rearrangement joins TRBV6-1 to TRBJ1-5; D remains unclear. Trimming left V 5 bases short and J 4 bases short, with 9 bases between. This CDR3 has 13 residues. The germline V gene encodes CDR1 MNHNS and CDR2 SASEGT.

This clone has a count of ten or more. The chain carries TRBV6-5 and TRBJ1-3; 8 bases are a match to TRBD1. The junction had 6 bases not matched to a gene; V was cut back by 1 base and J by 1 base. The CDR3 covers 17 residues. The germline V gene has CDR1 MNHEY and CDR2 SVGAGI. CDR3 DNA: TGTGCCAGCAGTTACTACCCAGGGGGCGAGTCTGGAAACACCATATATTTT. The encoded protein is CASSYYPGGESGNTIYF.

There are many counts of this clone. This chain links TRBV10-1 with TRBJ2-7; perhaps D is TRBD1 or TRBD2 (5 bases each). CDR1 is WNHNN, CDR2 SYGVQD, per germline (reference sequence). The CDR3 has 13 residues. Trimming cost V 0 bases and J 7 bases, with 10 bases left between them. The CDR3 bases are TGCGCCAGCAGTGAGTCGGGGACGGGGGAGCAGTACTTC. Residues: CASSESGTGEQYF.

This clone was counted ten times or more. The chain employs TRBV7-9 and TRBJ2-7, with 10 positions matching TRBD2. This CDR3 spans 14 amino acids. V lost 4 bases, J lost 6 bases, and 6 bases stayed unmatched. Germline CDR1 SEHNR, CDR2 FQNEAQ (reference sequence). CDR3 DNA sequence: TGTGCCAGCAGCTCTAGCGGGAGCCACCGCGAGCAGTACTTC. Encoded protein: CASSSSGSHREQYF.

This clone occurred many times. The chain employs TRBV29-1 and TRBJ1-1; D is undetermined. Germline V gene sequence: CDR1 SQVTM, CDR2 ANQGSEA. This CDR3 region has 13 residues. V lost 2 bases and J 0 bases, leaving 7 bases between the germline ends. DNA of the CDR3: TGCAGCGTTGAACCGAAAATGAACACTGAAGCTTTCTTT. It is translated as CSVEPKMNTEAFF.

This clone was detected a few times. Relative to the germline gene, one junction end is altered; a read error may explain this. The chain is built from TRBV6-2 or TRBV6-3 and TRBJ2-3; D is undetermined. Germline V gene sequence: CDR1 MNHEY, CDR2 SVGEGT. The CDR3 runs 15 residues. CDR3 coding DNA: TGTGCCAGCAGTTCGACCAGGCCCAGCACAGATACGCAATATTTT. The encoded protein is CASSSTRPSTDTQYF.

The table lists this clone with many counts. Since a much larger clone is just one base distant, this may be a read error. V gene TRBV15 combines with J gene TRBJ2-1, with 7 bases aligning to TRBD2. CDR3 length equals 16 residues. Trimming removed 4 bases from V and 9 bases from J; junction bases left unmatched: 15. Germline-derived CDR1 and CDR2 are LNHNV and YYDKDF (reference sequence). The CDR3 reads CATSTRGGPPGTEQFF. The CDR3 DNA reads as TGTGCCACCAGCACCCGCGGGGGTCCTCCGGGGACTGAGCAGTTCTTC.